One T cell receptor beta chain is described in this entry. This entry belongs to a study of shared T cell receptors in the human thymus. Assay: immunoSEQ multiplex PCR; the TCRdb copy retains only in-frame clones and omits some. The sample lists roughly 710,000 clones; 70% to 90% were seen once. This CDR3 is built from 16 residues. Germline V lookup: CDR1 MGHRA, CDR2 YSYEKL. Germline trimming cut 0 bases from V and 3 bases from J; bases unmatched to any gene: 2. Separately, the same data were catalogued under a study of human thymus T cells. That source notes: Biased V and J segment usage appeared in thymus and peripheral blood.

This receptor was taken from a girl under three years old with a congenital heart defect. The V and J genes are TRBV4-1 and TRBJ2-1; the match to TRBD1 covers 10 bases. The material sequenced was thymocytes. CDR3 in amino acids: CASSQERDRGYNEQFF. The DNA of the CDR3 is TGCGCCAGCAGCCAAGAGAGGGACAGGGGCTACAATGAGCAGTTCTTC.